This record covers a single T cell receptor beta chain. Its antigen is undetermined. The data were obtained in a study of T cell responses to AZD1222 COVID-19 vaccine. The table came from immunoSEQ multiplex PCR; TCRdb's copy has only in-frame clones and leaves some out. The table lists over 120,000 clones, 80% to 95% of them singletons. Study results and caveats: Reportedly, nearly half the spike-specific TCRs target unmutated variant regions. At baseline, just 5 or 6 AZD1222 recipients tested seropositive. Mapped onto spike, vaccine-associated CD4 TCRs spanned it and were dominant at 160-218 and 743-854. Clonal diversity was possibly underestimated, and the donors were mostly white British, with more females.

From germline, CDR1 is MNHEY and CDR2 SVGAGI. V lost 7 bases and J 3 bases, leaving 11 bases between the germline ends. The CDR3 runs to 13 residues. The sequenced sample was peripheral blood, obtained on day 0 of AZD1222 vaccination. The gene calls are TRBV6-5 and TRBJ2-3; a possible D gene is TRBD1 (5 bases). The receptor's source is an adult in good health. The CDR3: CASNGRVTDTQYF. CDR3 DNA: TGTGCCAGCAACGGCAGGGTGACAGATACGCAGTATTTT.